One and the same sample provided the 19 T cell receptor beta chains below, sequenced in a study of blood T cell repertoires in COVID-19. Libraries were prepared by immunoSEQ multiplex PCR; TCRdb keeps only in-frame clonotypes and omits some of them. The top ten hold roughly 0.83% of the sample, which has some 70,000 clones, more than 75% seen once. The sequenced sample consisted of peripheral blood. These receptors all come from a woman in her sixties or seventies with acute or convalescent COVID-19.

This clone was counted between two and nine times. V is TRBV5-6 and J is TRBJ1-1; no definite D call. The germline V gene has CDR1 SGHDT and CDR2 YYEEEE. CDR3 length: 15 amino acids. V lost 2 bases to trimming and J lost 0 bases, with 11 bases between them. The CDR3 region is CASSLKPPMNTEAFF. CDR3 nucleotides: TGTGCCAGCAGCTTAAAGCCCCCTATGAACACTGAAGCTTTCTTT.

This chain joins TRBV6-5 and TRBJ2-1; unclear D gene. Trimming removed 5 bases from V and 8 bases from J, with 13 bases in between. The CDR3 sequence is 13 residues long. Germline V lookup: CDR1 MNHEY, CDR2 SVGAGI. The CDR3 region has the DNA TGTGCCAGCAGTAAACGCTACTTAGATGAGCAGTTCTTC. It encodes CASSKRYLDEQFF.

CDR3 sequence: CASSHAGGLNYGYTF. As DNA, the CDR3 is TGCGCCAGCAGCCATGCAGGGGGATTGAACTATGGCTACACCTTC. The V and J genes are TRBV4-3 and TRBJ1-2; 7 bases match TRBD1. From germline, CDR1 is LGHNA and CDR2 YSLEER. The CDR3 sequence is 15 residues long. Trimming took 3 bases from V and 2 from J; bases not matched to a gene: 6.

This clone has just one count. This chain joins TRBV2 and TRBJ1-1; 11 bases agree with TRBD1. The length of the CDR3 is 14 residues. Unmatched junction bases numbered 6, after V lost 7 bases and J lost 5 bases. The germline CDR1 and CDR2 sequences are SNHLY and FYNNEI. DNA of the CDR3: TGTGCCAGCACCCGGGACAGGGGGTATACTGAAGCTTTCTTT. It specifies CASTRDRGYTEAFF.

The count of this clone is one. CDR3 sequence (DNA): TGTGCCAGCAGTCGGGGTCCCCAAGAGACCCAGTACTTC. Its protein is CASSRGPQETQYF. The chain uses TRBV6-2 or TRBV6-3 and TRBJ2-5; tentatively, D is TRBD2 (5 bases). V lost 5 bases and J lost 1, with 8 bases in between. CDR3 size: 13 residues. Germline values: CDR1 MNHEY, CDR2 SVGEGT.

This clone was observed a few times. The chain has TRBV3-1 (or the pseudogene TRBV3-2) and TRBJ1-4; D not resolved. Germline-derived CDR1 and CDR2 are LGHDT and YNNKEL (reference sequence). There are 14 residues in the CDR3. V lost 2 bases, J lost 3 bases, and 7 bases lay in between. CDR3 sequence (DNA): TGTGCCAGCAGCCAAACAGTGGCTAATGAAAAACTGTTTTTT. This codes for CASSQTVANEKLFF.

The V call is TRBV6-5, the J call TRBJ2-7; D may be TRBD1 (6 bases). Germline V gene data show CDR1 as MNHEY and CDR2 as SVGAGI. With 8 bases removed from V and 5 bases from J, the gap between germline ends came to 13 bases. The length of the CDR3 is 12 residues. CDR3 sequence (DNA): TGTGCCAGCTCCCAGGGGTCTCACGAGCAGTACTTC. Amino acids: CASSQGSHEQYF.

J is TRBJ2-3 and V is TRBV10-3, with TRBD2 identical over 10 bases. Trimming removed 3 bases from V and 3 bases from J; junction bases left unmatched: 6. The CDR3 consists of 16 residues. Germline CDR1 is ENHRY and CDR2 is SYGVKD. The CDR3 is CAISDPGLATTDTQYF. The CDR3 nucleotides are TGTGCCATCAGTGACCCGGGACTAGCGACAACAGATACGCAGTATTTT.

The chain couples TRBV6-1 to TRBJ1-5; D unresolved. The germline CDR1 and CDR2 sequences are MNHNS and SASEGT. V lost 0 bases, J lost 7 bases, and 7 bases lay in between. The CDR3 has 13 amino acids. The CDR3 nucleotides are TGTGCCAGCAGTGAAGCGAGGGTGCAGCCCCAGCATTTT. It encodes CASSEARVQPQHF.

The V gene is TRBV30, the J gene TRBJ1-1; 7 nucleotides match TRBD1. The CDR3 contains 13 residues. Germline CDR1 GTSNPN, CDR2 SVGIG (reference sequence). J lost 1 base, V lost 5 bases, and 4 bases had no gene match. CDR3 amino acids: CAWRQGENTEAFF. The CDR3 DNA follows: TGTGCCTGGCGGCAGGGGGAGAACACTGAAGCTTTCTTT. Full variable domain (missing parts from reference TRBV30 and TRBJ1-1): SQTIHQWPATLVQPVGSPLSLECTVEGTSNPNLYWYRQAAGRGLQLLFYSVGIGQISSEVPQNLSASRPQDRQFILSSKKLLLSDSGFYLCAWRQGENTEAFFGQGTRLTVV.

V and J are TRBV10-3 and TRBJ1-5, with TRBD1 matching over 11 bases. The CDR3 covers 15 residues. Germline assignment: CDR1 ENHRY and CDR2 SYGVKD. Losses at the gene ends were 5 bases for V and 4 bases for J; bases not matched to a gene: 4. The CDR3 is CAISPGTGGNQPQHF. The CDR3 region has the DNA TGTGCCATCAGTCCCGGGACAGGGGGGAATCAGCCCCAGCATTTT.

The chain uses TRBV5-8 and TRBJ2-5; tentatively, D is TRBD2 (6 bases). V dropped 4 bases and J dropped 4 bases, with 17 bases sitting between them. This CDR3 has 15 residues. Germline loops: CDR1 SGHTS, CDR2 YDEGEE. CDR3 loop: CASSPAGGVGETQYF. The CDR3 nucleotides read TGTGCCAGCAGCCCTGCCGGGGGAGTGGGAGAGACCCAGTACTTC. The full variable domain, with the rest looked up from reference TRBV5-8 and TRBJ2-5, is EAGVTQSPTHLIKTRGQQATLRCSPISGHTSVYWYQQALGLGLQFLLWYDEGEERNRGNFPPRFSGRQFPNYSSELNVNALELEDSALYLCASSPAGGVGETQYFGPGTRLLVL.

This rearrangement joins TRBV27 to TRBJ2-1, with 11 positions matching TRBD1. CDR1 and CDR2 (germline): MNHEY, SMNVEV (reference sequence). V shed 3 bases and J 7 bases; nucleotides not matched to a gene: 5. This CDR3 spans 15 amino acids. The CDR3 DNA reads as TGTGCCAGCAGTTTCTTTCGGGACAGGGGGAATGAGCAGTTCTTC. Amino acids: CASSFFRDRGNEQFF.

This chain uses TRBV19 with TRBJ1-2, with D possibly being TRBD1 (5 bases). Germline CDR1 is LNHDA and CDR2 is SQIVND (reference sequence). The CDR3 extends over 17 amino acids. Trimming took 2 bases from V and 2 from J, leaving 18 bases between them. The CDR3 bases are TGTGCCAGTAGTATACGGGACTCCCAAACCTCGAACTATGGCTACACCTTC. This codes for CASSIRDSQTSNYGYTF.

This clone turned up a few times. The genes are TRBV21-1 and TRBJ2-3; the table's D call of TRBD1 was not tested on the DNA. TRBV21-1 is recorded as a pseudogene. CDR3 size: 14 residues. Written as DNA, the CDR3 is TGTGCCAGCAGCCGACAGGACCCCCATGATACGCAGTATTTT. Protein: CASSRQDPHDTQYF.

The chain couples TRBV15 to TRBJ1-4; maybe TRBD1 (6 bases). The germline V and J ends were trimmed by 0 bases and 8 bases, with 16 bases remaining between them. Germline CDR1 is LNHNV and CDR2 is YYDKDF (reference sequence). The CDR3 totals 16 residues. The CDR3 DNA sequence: TGTGCCACCAGCAGAGATCAATCAGGGGCTGGGGAAAAACTGTTTTTT. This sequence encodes CATSRDQSGAGEKLFF.

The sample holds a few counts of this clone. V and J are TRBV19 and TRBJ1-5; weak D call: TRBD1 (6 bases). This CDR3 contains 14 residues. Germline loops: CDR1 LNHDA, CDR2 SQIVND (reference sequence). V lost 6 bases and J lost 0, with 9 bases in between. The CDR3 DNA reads TGTGCCAGTAGACGACAGGATAGCAATCAGCCCCAGCATTTT. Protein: CASRRQDSNQPQHF. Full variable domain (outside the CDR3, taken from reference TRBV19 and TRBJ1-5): DGGITQSPKYLFRKEGQNVTLSCEQNLNHDAMYWYRQDPGQGLRLIYYSQIVNDFQKGDIAEGYSVSREKKESFPLTVTSAQKNPTAFYLCASRRQDSNQPQHFGDGTRLSIL.

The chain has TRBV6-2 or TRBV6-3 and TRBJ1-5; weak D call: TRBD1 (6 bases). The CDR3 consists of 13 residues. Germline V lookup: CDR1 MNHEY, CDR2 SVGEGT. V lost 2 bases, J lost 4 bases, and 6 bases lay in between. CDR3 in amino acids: CASSYDRNQPQHF. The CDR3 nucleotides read TGTGCCAGCAGTTACGACAGGAATCAGCCCCAGCATTTT.

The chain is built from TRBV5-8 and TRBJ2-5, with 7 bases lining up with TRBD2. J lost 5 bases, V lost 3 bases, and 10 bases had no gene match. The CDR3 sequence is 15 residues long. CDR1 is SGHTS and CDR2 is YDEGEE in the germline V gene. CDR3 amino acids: CASSSRERGWETQYF. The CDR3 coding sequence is TGTGCCAGCAGCTCCAGAGAGCGGGGATGGGAGACCCAGTACTTC. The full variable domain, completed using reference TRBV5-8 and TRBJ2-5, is EAGVTQSPTHLIKTRGQQATLRCSPISGHTSVYWYQQALGLGLQFLLWYDEGEERNRGNFPPRFSGRQFPNYSSELNVNALELEDSALYLCASSSRERGWETQYFGPGTRLLVL.